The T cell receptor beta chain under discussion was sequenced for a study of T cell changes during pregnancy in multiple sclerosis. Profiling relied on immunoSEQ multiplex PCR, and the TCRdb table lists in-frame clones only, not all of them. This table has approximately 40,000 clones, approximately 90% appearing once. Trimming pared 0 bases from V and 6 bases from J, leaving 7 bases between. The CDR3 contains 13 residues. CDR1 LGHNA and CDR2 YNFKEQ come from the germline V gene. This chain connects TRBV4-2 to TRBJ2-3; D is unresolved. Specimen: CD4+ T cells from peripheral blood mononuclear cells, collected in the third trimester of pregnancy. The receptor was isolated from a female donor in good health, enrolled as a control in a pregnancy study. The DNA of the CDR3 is TGTGCCAGCAGCCAAGATGTCGGGGATACGCAGTATTTT. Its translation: CASSQDVGDTQYF.